This TCR beta chain is drawn from a study of cytomegalovirus exposure and HLA in healthy donors. The primer mix had 60 Vbeta and 13 Jbeta primers. The assay was immunoSEQ multiplex PCR, and TCRdb's table has in-frame clones only and misses some. Here the sample spans approximately 190,000 clones, roughly 80% being singletons. This clone was seen a single time. Its cognate antigen is unknown. Germline CDR1 reads LNHDA; CDR2 reads SQIVND (reference sequence). The CDR3 has 17 amino acids. Trimming cost V 10 bases and J 1 base; bases outside gene matches: 11. Study observations and caveats: Cytomegalovirus status was reportedly diagnosed by the classifier with high sensitivity and specificity. Cytomegalovirus association was listed for 164 TCR beta chains. When a later analysis was performed, an Asian-associated ancestry cluster reportedly had fewer N-insertions than the approximately 690-donor mean.

The TCR originated in a woman between 45 and 60 years old in good health and CMV-seropositive. Sequenced sample: PBMCs. V is TRBV19 and J is TRBJ2-2, with 11 bases matching TRBD2. The CDR3: CAIPLGTSGGNTGELFF. In DNA, the CDR3 is TGTGCCATCCCCTTGGGCACTAGCGGGGGGAACACCGGGGAGCTGTTTTTT.